Listed below are T cell receptor beta chains from one sample, sequenced in a study of vaccination and CD4 T cells after COVID-19. No antigen has been assigned to these receptors. TCRdb redid the calling of the PCR reads with MiXCR, one entry per CDR3 protein. The sample records 20,000 or so distinct CDR3 sequences, approximately 22% being singletons. Sequenced sample: cultured CD4+ T cells from blood. The receptor source for this set is a human donor with COVID-19. Each CDR3 is given with its conserved first and last residue. The D gene is left open where the match is weak. Rows may omit the clone size; those that give it use once, few, many or a size class.

D: TRBD1
J: TRBJ1-5
size: -
V: TRBV15
CDR3: CATSRATGQGGNQPQHF
DNA: TGTGCCACCAGCAGAGCGACGGGACAGGGTGGAAATCAGCCCCAGCATTTT

D: -
J: TRBJ2-2
size: -
V: TRBV20-1
CDR3: CSAEPRNTGELFF
DNA: TGCAGTGCGGAGCCCAGGAACACCGGGGAGCTGTTTTTT

D: -
J: TRBJ1-2
size: -
V: TRBV27
CDR3: CASSLPQGSSIGYTF
DNA: TGTGCCAGCAGTTTACCACAGGGTTCCTCTATAGGCTACACCTTC

D: TRBD1
J: TRBJ1-5
size: medium-sized
V: TRBV12-3/TRBV12-4
CDR3: CASSLAGGGQPQHF
DNA: TGTGCCAGCAGTTTAGCAGGGGGCGGTCAGCCCCAGCATTTT

D: TRBD2
J: TRBJ2-5
size: -
V: TRBV29-1
CDR3: CSVLLAGGQETQYF
DNA: TGCAGCGTACTATTAGCGGGGGGGCAAGAGACCCAGTACTTC

D: TRBD2
J: TRBJ2-5
size: -
V: TRBV6-1
CDR3: CASSKEASGSQETQYF
DNA: TGTGCCAGCAGCAAAGAGGCTAGCGGGTCGCAAGAGACCCAGTACTTC

D: -
J: TRBJ2-3
size: few
V: TRBV7-2
CDR3: CASSLGGPSTDTQYF
DNA: TGTGCCAGCAGCTTAGGGGGGCCGAGCACAGATACGCAGTATTTT

D: TRBD1
J: TRBJ1-5
size: -
V: TRBV19
CDR3: CAIGGPGVPNQPQHF
DNA: TGTGCCATAGGGGGCCCGGGGGTCCCCAATCAGCCCCAGCATTTT

D: -
J: TRBJ2-7
size: few
V: TRBV6-2/TRBV6-3
CDR3: CASSYGGGGAYYEQYF
DNA: TGTGCCAGCAGTTACGGAGGTGGCGGAGCTTACTACGAGCAGTACTTC

D: TRBD1
J: TRBJ2-1
size: few
V: TRBV7-2
CDR3: CASSPRDRENEQFF
DNA: TGTGCCAGCAGCCCCCGGGACAGGGAAAATGAGCAGTTCTTC

D: TRBD1
J: TRBJ1-2
size: large
V: TRBV6-5
CDR3: CASSYSDRGLSGYTF
DNA: TGTGCCAGCAGTTACTCGGACAGGGGGCTATCGGGCTACACCTTC

D: -
J: TRBJ1-4
size: few
V: TRBV25-1
CDR3: CASSEWRGEKLFF
DNA: TGTGCCAGCAGTGAATGGCGTGGAGAAAAACTGTTTTTT

D: TRBD1
J: TRBJ2-2
size: few
V: TRBV6-1
CDR3: CASRWGQTSTGELFF
DNA: TGTGCCAGCAGATGGGGACAGACAAGCACCGGGGAGCTGTTTTTT

D: TRBD1
J: TRBJ2-7
size: -
V: TRBV10-3
CDR3: CAISDGQGYEQYF
DNA: TGTGCCATCAGTGACGGACAGGGCTACGAGCAGTACTTC

D: -
J: TRBJ2-7
size: few
V: TRBV11-2
CDR3: CASSPGRLYEQYF
DNA: TGTGCCAGCAGCCCGGGACGCCTCTACGAGCAGTACTTC

D: TRBD2
J: TRBJ2-3
size: -
V: TRBV20-1
CDR3: CSASASGGDTQYF
DNA: TGCAGTGCTAGTGCTAGCGGGGGAGATACGCAGTATTTT

D: TRBD1
J: TRBJ1-4
size: few
V: TRBV11-3
CDR3: CASSFSSGQGDEKLFF
DNA: TGTGCCAGCAGCTTTTCGTCCGGACAGGGGGATGAAAAACTGTTTTTT

D: TRBD2
J: TRBJ2-1
size: few
V: TRBV6-2/TRBV6-3
CDR3: CASRRLAGGSTDEQFF
DNA: TGTGCCAGCAGAAGACTAGCGGGGGGGAGTACAGATGAGCAGTTCTTC

D: -
J: TRBJ1-1
size: few
V: TRBV24-1
CDR3: CATPPVDTEAFF
DNA: TGTGCCACCCCACCGGTAGACACTGAAGCTTTCTTT

D: TRBD1
J: TRBJ1-2
size: few
V: TRBV19
CDR3: CASSRGEGAAYGYTF
DNA: TGTGCCAGTAGTAGGGGTGAGGGGGCGGCCTATGGCTACACCTTC

D: -
J: TRBJ1-3
size: -
V: TRBV7-9
CDR3: CASSLRGSGNTIYF
DNA: TGTGCCAGCAGCTTAAGGGGCTCTGGAAACACCATATATTTT

D: -
J: TRBJ2-7
size: -
V: TRBV7-8
CDR3: CASSLVLAPIGADYEQYF
DNA: TGTGCCAGCAGCTTAGTTCTTGCGCCTATCGGGGCTGACTACGAGCAGTACTTC

D: TRBD1
J: TRBJ1-5
size: medium-sized
V: TRBV19
CDR3: CATSYGQGGNQPQHF
DNA: TGTGCCACCTCGTACGGACAGGGCGGCAATCAGCCCCAGCATTTT

D: -
J: TRBJ1-1
size: few
V: TRBV11-3
CDR3: CASSLSLSGYSHTEAFF
DNA: TGTGCCAGCAGCTTGTCTTTGTCGGGGTATAGTCACACTGAAGCTTTCTTT

D: -
J: TRBJ2-7
size: few
V: TRBV20-1
CDR3: CSASRGASSYEQYF
DNA: TGCAGTGCTAGTCGCGGGGCGAGCTCCTACGAGCAGTACTTC

D: -
J: TRBJ1-5
size: -
V: TRBV11-2
CDR3: CASSPPSTDTQHF
DNA: TGTGCCAGCAGCCCCCCCAGCACAGATACGCAGCATTTT

D: -
J: TRBJ2-7
size: -
V: TRBV2
CDR3: CASSAYGVEQYF
DNA: TGTGCCAGCAGTGCGTATGGGGTCGAGCAGTACTTC